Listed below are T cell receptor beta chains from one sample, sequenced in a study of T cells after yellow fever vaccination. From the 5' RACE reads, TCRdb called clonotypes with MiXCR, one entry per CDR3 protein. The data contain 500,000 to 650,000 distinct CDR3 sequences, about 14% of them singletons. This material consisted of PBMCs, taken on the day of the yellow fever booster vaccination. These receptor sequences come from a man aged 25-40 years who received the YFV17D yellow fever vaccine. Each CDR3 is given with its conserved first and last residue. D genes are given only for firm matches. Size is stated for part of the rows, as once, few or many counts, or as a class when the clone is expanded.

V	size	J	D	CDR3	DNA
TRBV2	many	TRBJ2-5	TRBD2	CASSGLAGQETQYF	TGTGCCAGCAGTGGACTAGCGGGGCAAGAGACCCAGTACTTC
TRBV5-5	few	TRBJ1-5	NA	CASSLEGGLSNQPQHF	TGTGCCAGCAGCTTGGAGGGGGGGTTGAGCAATCAGCCCCAGCATTTT
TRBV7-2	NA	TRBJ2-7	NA	CASSLVGPSYEQYF	TGTGCCAGCAGCTTAGTCGGGCCTTCCTACGAGCAGTACTTC
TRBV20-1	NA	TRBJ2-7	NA	CSARDWREPTYEQYF	TGCAGTGCTAGAGACTGGCGGGAACCAACCTACGAGCAGTACTTC
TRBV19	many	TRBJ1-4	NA	CASSIGWTNEKLFF	TGTGCCAGTAGTATTGGGTGGACTAATGAAAAACTGTTTTTT
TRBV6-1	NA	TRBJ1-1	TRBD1	CASKVQGENTEAFF	TGTGCCAGCAAGGTACAGGGGGAGAACACTGAAGCTTTCTTT
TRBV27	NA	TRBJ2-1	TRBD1	CASSFEGPYRGNEQFF	TGTGCCAGCAGTTTCGAAGGGCCTTACAGGGGCAATGAGCAGTTCTTC
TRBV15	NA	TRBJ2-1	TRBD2	CATSRDRLAGVNEQFF	TGTGCCACCAGCAGAGATCGGCTAGCGGGAGTCAATGAGCAGTTCTTC
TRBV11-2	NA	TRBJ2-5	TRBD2	CASSPRTSGNQYQETQYF	TGTGCCAGCAGCCCCCGGACTAGCGGGAACCAGTACCAAGAGACCCAGTACTTC
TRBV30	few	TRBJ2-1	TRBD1	CAWGRGTGSNEQFF	TGTGCCTGGGGCAGAGGGACAGGGAGTAATGAGCAGTTCTTC
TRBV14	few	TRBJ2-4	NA	CASSQAAAANIQYF	TGTGCCAGCAGCCAAGCTGCAGCGGCGAACATTCAGTACTTC
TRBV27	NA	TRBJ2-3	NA	CASSPTGADTQYF	TGTGCCAGCAGTCCAACGGGGGCAGATACGCAGTATTTT
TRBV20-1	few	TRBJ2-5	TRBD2	CSASPPRLRGTTRPKETQYF	TGCAGTGCTAGTCCACCGCGGCTTCGGGGGACTACAAGGCCCAAAGAGACCCAGTACTTC
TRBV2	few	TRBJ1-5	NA	CASSEGDPRGNQPQHF	TGTGCCAGCAGTGAAGGGGACCCGAGGGGCAATCAGCCCCAGCATTTT
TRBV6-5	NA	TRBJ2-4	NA	CASSSNRERYF	TGTGCCAGCAGTTCGAACAGGGAGCGGTACTTC
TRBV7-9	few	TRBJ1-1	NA	CASSLGGTTEAFF	TGTGCCAGCAGCTTAGGTGGGACCACTGAAGCTTTCTTT
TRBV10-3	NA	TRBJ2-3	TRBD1	CAISELGQPTDTQYF	TGTGCCATCAGTGAGTTGGGACAGCCCACAGATACGCAGTATTTT
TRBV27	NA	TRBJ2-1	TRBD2	CASSGLAPYNEQFF	TGTGCCAGCAGCGGACTAGCGCCCTACAATGAGCAGTTCTTC
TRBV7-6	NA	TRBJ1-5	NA	CASSLAGFSNQPQHF	TGTGCCAGCAGCTTAGCTGGGTTCAGCAATCAGCCCCAGCATTTT
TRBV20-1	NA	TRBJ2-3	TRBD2	CSAPGGAGYTDTQYF	TGCAGTGCTCCGGGGGGGGCGGGGTACACAGATACGCAGTATTTT
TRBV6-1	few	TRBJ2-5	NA	CASSVPQGTPQETQYF	TGTGCCAGCAGTGTCCCACAGGGTACCCCCCAAGAGACCCAGTACTTC
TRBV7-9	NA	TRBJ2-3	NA	CASRAGAGDTQYF	TGTGCCAGCAGGGCGGGGGCCGGAGATACGCAGTATTTT
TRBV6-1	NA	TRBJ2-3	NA	CASRPGRITDTQYF	TGTGCCAGCAGACCGGGACGGATAACAGATACGCAGTATTTT
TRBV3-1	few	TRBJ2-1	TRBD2	CASSPSGLAGYDEQFF	TGTGCCAGCAGCCCCTCGGGACTAGCGGGGTACGATGAGCAGTTCTTC
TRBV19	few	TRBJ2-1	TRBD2	CASNNGGTSGRGHEQFF	TGTGCCAGTAATAATGGGGGGACTAGCGGGAGAGGGCATGAGCAGTTCTTC
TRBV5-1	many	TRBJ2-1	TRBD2	CASRGDYFEQFF	TGCGCCAGCAGAGGGGACTATTTTGAGCAGTTCTTC
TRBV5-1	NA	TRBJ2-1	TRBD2	CASSFGAGSGRSSYNEQFF	TGCGCCAGCAGCTTCGGGGCTGGTAGCGGGAGGAGCTCCTACAATGAGCAGTTCTTC
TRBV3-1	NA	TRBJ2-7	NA	CASSQVLNEQYF	TGTGCCAGCAGCCAAGTTTTAAACGAGCAGTACTTC
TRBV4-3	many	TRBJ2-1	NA	CASSQSRGSYNEQFF	TGCGCCAGCAGCCAGTCCAGGGGCTCCTACAATGAGCAGTTCTTC
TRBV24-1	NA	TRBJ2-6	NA	CATSDWDGGDPTGANVLTF	TGTGCCACCAGTGATTGGGATGGGGGCGACCCTACTGGGGCCAACGTCCTGACTTTC
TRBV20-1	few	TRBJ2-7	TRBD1	CSAPDRGLYEQYF	TGCAGTGCCCCAGACAGGGGGCTCTACGAGCAGTACTTC
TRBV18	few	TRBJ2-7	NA	CASSPVRDSPYEQYF	TGTGCCAGCTCACCCGTAAGGGACTCCCCCTACGAGCAGTACTTC
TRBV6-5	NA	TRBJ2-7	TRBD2	CASSYSNLAGAYEQYF	TGTGCCAGCAGTTACTCGAATTTAGCGGGAGCTTACGAGCAGTACTTC
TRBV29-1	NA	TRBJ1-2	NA	CSVGGGLSGYTF	TGCAGCGTTGGTGGCGGGTTGAGTGGCTACACCTTC
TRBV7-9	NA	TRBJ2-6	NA	CASSSGRTSGANVLTF	TGTGCCAGCAGCTCGGGACGGACCTCTGGGGCCAACGTCCTGACTTTC
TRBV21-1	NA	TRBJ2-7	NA	CASSKASRLAGALYEQYF	TGTGCCAGCAGCAAAGCCTCCCGACTAGCGGGAGCCCTCTACGAGCAGTACTTC
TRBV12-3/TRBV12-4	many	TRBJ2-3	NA	CASSLLQGLDTQYF	TGTGCCAGCAGTTTACTACAGGGATTAGATACGCAGTATTTT
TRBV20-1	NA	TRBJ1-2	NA	CSAPGDTLTRGYTF	TGCAGTGCCCCCGGGGACACACTAACTAGGGGCTACACCTTC
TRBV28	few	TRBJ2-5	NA	CASNRGALETQYF	TGTGCCAGCAATAGAGGAGCCTTAGAGACCCAGTACTTC
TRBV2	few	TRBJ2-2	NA	CASSVNLNTGELFF	TGTGCCAGCAGTGTAAACTTAAACACCGGGGAGCTGTTTTTT
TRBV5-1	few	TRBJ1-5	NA	CASSSSSGSNQPQHF	TGCGCCAGCAGCTCATCTTCTGGAAGCAATCAGCCCCAGCATTTT
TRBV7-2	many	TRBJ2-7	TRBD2	CASSFEAGGREQYF	TGTGCCAGCAGCTTTGAAGCGGGAGGGCGGGAGCAGTACTTC
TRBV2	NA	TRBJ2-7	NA	CASSAGGLTYEQYF	TGTGCCAGCAGTGCGGGCGGGTTAACCTACGAGCAGTACTTC
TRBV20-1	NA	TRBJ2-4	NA	CSASRGVGKNIQYF	TGCAGTGCTAGTCGCGGGGTAGGAAAAAACATTCAGTACTTC
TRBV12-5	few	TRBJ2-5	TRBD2	CASGLGLRLAEETQYF	TGTGCTAGTGGTTTAGGATTGAGACTAGCGGAAGAGACCCAGTACTTC